These 30 T cell receptor beta chains were all obtained from the same sample, sequenced in a study of neurological immune-mediated disorders. From the 5' RACE reads, TCRdb called clonotypes with MiXCR, one entry per CDR3 protein. The table shows tens of thousands of distinct CDR3 sequences, with less than 5.5% occurring only once. The specimen sequenced was PBMCs. These receptors came from a man aged 30 to 39 with multiple sclerosis.

In its sample, this clonotype was seen many times. The V and J genes are TRBV7-9 and TRBJ2-1; D is unresolved. The CDR3 extends over 12 amino acids. Per the germline V gene, CDR1 is SEHNR and CDR2 is FQNEAQ (reference sequence). V was shortened by 5 bases and J by 8 bases, with 10 bases between the two germline ends. The CDR3 region has the DNA TGTGCCAGCAGCCAAGATTACGATGAGCAGTTCTTC. Translating gives CASSQDYDEQFF.

Ten or more counts support this clonotype. The rearrangement joins TRBV5-1 to TRBJ2-2, with D perhaps TRBD2 (6 bases). Per germline, CDR1 SGHRS and CDR2 YFSETQ. The CDR3 runs 16 residues. V was clipped by 0 bases and J by 4 bases, with 13 bases between them. DNA for the CDR3: TGCGCCAGCAGCTTGGGGAGTGGTAGCGGCACCGGGGAGCTGTTTTTT. The encoded protein is CASSLGSGSGTGELFF.

This clonotype has at least ten counts. The genes are TRBV4-2 and TRBJ2-4; TRBD1 aligns across 8 bases. The CDR3 has 15 residues. Losses at the gene ends were 1 base for V and 3 bases for J; bases not matched to a gene: 2. Germline CDR1 reads LGHNA; CDR2 reads YNFKEQ. The CDR3 bases are TGTGCCAGCAGCCAAGGGGGGACAGGCAAAAACATTCAGTACTTC. This codes for CASSQGGTGKNIQYF.

This clonotype was observed many times. V is TRBV12-3 or TRBV12-4 and J is TRBJ1-4; no reliable D call. The CDR3 contains 13 residues. V dropped 8 bases and J dropped 4 bases, with 11 bases sitting between them. CDR3 bases: TGTGCCAGCCGGAAGGGTTTTAATGAAAAACTGTTTTTT. It is translated as CASRKGFNEKLFF.

There are many counts of this clonotype. This chain links TRBV2 with TRBJ2-7; 10 bases are a match to TRBD1. The germline V gene encodes CDR1 SNHLY and CDR2 FYNNEI. Unmatched junction bases numbered 2, after V lost 8 bases and J lost 4 bases. This CDR3 spans 12 amino acids. CDR3 region: CASRDRGYEQYF. The CDR3 region has the DNA TGTGCCAGCCGGGACAGGGGTTACGAGCAGTACTTC.

This clonotype showed up many times. The genes are TRBV5-1 and TRBJ2-1, with TRBD2 as a possible D gene (6 bases). CDR1 is SGHRS, CDR2 YFSETQ, per germline. Trimming cost V 6 bases and J 3 bases, with 13 bases left between them. This CDR3 has 14 residues. CDR3 sequence reads: CASIPPGVYNEQFF. The CDR3 DNA is TGCGCCAGCATCCCGCCGGGGGTCTACAATGAGCAGTTCTTC.

The sample holds many counts of this clonotype. The gene calls are TRBV7-9 and TRBJ1-1; D perhaps matches TRBD1 (6 bases). Germline-derived CDR1 and CDR2 are SEHNR and FQNEAQ (reference sequence). V was trimmed by 5 bases and J by 3 bases, leaving 19 bases between them. The CDR3 runs to 16 residues. CDR3 in amino acids: CASSLLPGEGDTEAFF. For the CDR3, the DNA is TGTGCCAGCAGCCTGCTCCCAGGGGAAGGGGACACTGAAGCTTTCTTT. The variable domain in full, with the rest retrieved from reference TRBV7-9 and TRBJ1-1, is DTGVSQNPRHKITKRGQNVTFRCDPISEHNRLYWYRQTLGQGPEFLTYFQNEAQLEKSRLLSDRFSAERPKGSFSTLEIQRTEQGDSAMYLCASSLLPGEGDTEAFFGQGTRLTVV.

This clonotype has only a few counts. This sequence joins TRBV6-1 and TRBJ2-7; no clear D. Germline V gene sequence: CDR1 MNHNS, CDR2 SASEGT. The CDR3 length is 14 residues. Trimming removed 11 bases from V and 1 base from J, with 18 bases in between. The CDR3 coding sequence is TGTGCCGCCGACCGGGCGGTGGGTTCCTACGAGCAGTACTTC. Encoded protein: CAADRAVGSYEQYF.

This clonotype has ten or more counts. The chain uses TRBV4-1 and TRBJ2-2; 11 positions match TRBD2. Germline V gives CDR1 MGHRA, CDR2 YSYEKL. CDR3 length: 17 amino acids. Trimming took 3 bases from V and 4 from J; bases not matched to a gene: 7. CDR3: CASSQGSGGAGTGELFF. The CDR3 DNA reads TGCGCCAGCAGCCAGGGTAGCGGGGGGGCCGGCACCGGGGAGCTGTTTTTT.

There are many counts of this clonotype. J is TRBJ2-1 and V is TRBV12-3 or TRBV12-4; 7 bases align to TRBD1. V lost 6 bases and J lost 13; bases outside the gene matches: 9. CDR3 length: 12 amino acids. The CDR3: CASSLTTGEQFF. The CDR3 DNA sequence: TGTGCCAGCAGCCTTACAACAGGGGAACAGTTCTTC.

This rearrangement joins TRBV7-9 to TRBJ1-1; no clear D. The V end was cut by 2 bases, the J end by 3 bases, with 7 bases between. Per the germline V gene, CDR1 is SEHNR and CDR2 is FQNEAQ (reference sequence). CDR3 length: 13 residues. The CDR3 region is CASSLKSDTEAFF. The CDR3 DNA sequence: TGTGCCAGCAGCTTAAAGTCGGACACTGAAGCTTTCTTT.

Ten or more counts support this clonotype. The rearrangement links TRBV20-1 to TRBJ1-2; TRBD1 might be the D (5 bases). From germline, CDR1 is DFQATT and CDR2 SNEGSKA (reference sequence). The V end was cut by 1 base, the J end by 1 base, with 19 bases between. This CDR3 region has 17 residues. Here the CDR3 DNA reads TGCAGTGCTAGAGTGTTGGGACCGGGTCTGAGTAACTATGGCTACACCTTC. Protein: CSARVLGPGLSNYGYTF.

This clonotype turned up a few times. Possible read error: a much larger clone is one base away. V gene TRBV5-1 combines with J gene TRBJ1-1, with 7 bases lining up with TRBD1. In germline, CDR1 is SGHRS, CDR2 YFSETQ. The J segment lost 1 base and the V segment lost 1 base, leaving 1 base of the junction unmatched. This CDR3 has 14 residues. The CDR3 spells CASSLNRGNTEAFF. The CDR3 nucleotides read TGCGCCAGCAGCTTGAACAGGGGGAACACTGAAGCTTTCTTT.

This clonotype occurred once. This clone may be a read error of a much larger clone one base away. The V gene is TRBV3-1, the J gene TRBJ2-1; 7 positions match TRBD2. Germline loops: CDR1 LGHDT, CDR2 YNNKEL (reference sequence). Trimming removed 5 bases from V and 10 bases from J; junction bases left unmatched: 11. The CDR3 runs 14 residues. The CDR3 region is CASSSKTSRSEQFF. The DNA for the CDR3 is TGTGCCAGCAGCTCGAAGACTAGCAGGTCCGAGCAGTTCTTC.

The rearrangement joins TRBV25-1 to TRBJ2-5; 8 bases map to TRBD1. The V gene's germline CDR1 is MGHDK and CDR2 SYGVNS. The length of the CDR3 is 14 residues. Trimming removed 5 bases from V and 5 bases from J; junction bases left unmatched: 7. The CDR3 region has the DNA TGTGCCAGCAGTAGTCGGACAGGGCCGGAGACCCAGTACTTC. Translated: CASSSRTGPETQYF.

This clonotype was seen a few times. This sequence joins TRBV5-1 and TRBJ1-1; a possible D gene is TRBD1 (6 bases). V lost 4 bases and J 0 bases, leaving 13 bases between the germline ends. This CDR3 has 15 amino acids. Per germline, CDR1 SGHRS and CDR2 YFSETQ. This CDR3 reads CASSMGQQMNTEAFF. The CDR3 bases are TGCGCCAGCAGCATGGGACAACAAATGAACACTGAAGCTTTCTTT.

This clonotype was seen ten or more times. The chain recombines TRBV5-1 with TRBJ2-7; 7 bases are shared with TRBD2. V shed 6 bases, J shed 1 base, and the junction held 7 bases outside the gene matches. CDR3 length: 14 residues. Germline V gene sequence: CDR1 SGHRS, CDR2 YFSETQ. For the CDR3, the DNA is TGCGCCAGCACGAACGCCGGGGGGTCCTACGAGCAGTACTTC. Its protein is CASTNAGGSYEQYF.

This chain links TRBV6-1 with TRBJ1-2, with 11 bases aligning to TRBD1. The CDR3 runs to 14 residues. J lost 7 bases, V lost 2 bases, and 3 bases had no gene match. Germline-derived CDR1 and CDR2 are MNHNS and SASEGT. The DNA for the CDR3 is TGTGCCAGCAGTGAAACTGGGACAGGGGGTGGCTACACCTTC. Translating gives CASSETGTGGGYTF.

This clonotype was counted many times. The chain uses TRBV7-9 and TRBJ2-6; 9 bases are shared with TRBD1. The CDR3 extends over 18 amino acids. Trimming at V came to 5 bases and at J to 1 base, leaving 9 bases not matched to a gene. Germline CDR1 reads SEHNR; CDR2 reads FQNEAQ (reference sequence). The CDR3 DNA reads as TGTGCCAGCAGCGCTTCGGGACAGGGTCTATCTGGGGCCAACGTCCTGACTTTC. The encoded protein is CASSASGQGLSGANVLTF.

This clonotype was counted many times. This sequence joins TRBV27 and TRBJ1-2, with D maybe TRBD1 (6 bases). The CDR3 runs to 16 residues. The V and J ends lost 0 bases and 6 bases respectively, with 17 bases between them. Germline V gene sequence: CDR1 MNHEY, CDR2 SMNVEV (reference sequence). The CDR3, as DNA: TGTGCCAGCAGTTTATCGGCTAATTACAGGGAACATGGCTACACCTTC. The encoded protein is CASSLSANYREHGYTF.

This clonotype was picked up a small number of times. The chain carries TRBV9 and TRBJ2-3; no definite D call. Germline V gene sequence: CDR1 SGDLS, CDR2 YYNGEE. The CDR3 length is 12 residues. Trimming removed 0 bases at V and 5 bases at J, with 4 bases between. CDR3: CASSVGRDTQYF. CDR3 coding DNA: TGTGCCAGCAGCGTAGGCCGAGATACGCAGTATTTT. Full variable domain (remainder filled in from reference TRBV9 and TRBJ2-3): DSGVTQTPKHLITATGQRVTLRCSPRSGDLSVYWYQQSLDQGLQFLIQYYNGEERAKGNILERFSAQQFPDLHSELNLSSLELGDSALYFCASSVGRDTQYFGPGTRLTVL.

This clonotype occurred many times. The chain couples TRBV10-3 to TRBJ1-1; D possibly corresponds to TRBD1 (6 bases). Trimming cost V 4 bases and J 2 bases, with 8 bases left between them. This CDR3 contains 13 residues. Germline CDR1 and CDR2: ENHRY and SYGVKD. Here the CDR3 reads CAISGQANTEAFF. In DNA, the CDR3 is TGTGCCATCAGTGGACAGGCCAACACTGAAGCTTTCTTT.

This clonotype came up many times. The J gene is TRBJ1-3, the V gene TRBV12-3 or TRBV12-4, with unresolved D. Trimming removed 3 bases at V and 1 base at J, with 4 bases between. There are 13 residues in the CDR3. CDR3 sequence (DNA): TGTGCCAGCAGTTTTAGATCTGGAAACACCATATATTTT. Residues: CASSFRSGNTIYF.

This clonotype was counted many times. This rearrangement joins TRBV5-1 to TRBJ1-1; maybe TRBD1 (6 bases). Germline V gives CDR1 SGHRS, CDR2 YFSETQ. The CDR3 consists of 14 residues. The V gene lost 2 bases and the J gene lost 1 base, with 9 bases spanning the gap. CDR3 protein: CASSLEGQNTEAFF. As DNA, the CDR3 is TGCGCCAGCAGCTTAGAGGGACAGAACACTGAAGCTTTCTTT.

This clonotype was recorded at least ten times. The chain combines TRBV5-1 with TRBJ1-2; D remains ambiguous. V was clipped by 4 bases and J by 7 bases, with 23 bases between them. Germline CDR1 and CDR2: SGHRS and YFSETQ. This CDR3 region has 16 residues. The CDR3 DNA is TGCGCCAGCAGCCGGAGCCGGGATAGAGAAGATCCTGGCTACACCTTC. Translation gives CASSRSRDREDPGYTF.

This clonotype was counted between two and nine times. Germline is not matched at one junction end, which may reflect a read error. The chain links TRBV5-1 to TRBJ2-1; D is unresolved. Germline values: CDR1 SGHRS, CDR2 YFSETQ. The CDR3 runs to 13 residues. CDR3 amino acids: CACSLERYNEQFF. The CDR3 nucleotides read TGCGCCTGCAGCTTGGAAAGGTACAATGAGCAGTTCTTC.

This clonotype has a count of ten or more. The chain recombines TRBV4-1 with TRBJ1-5; D unresolved. CDR1 is MGHRA, CDR2 YSYEKL, per germline. Trimming removed 1 base at V and 4 bases at J, with 2 bases between. The CDR3 is made up of 12 amino acids. Here the CDR3 DNA reads TGCGCCAGCAGCCAAGTAAATCAGCCCCAGCATTTT. Residues: CASSQVNQPQHF.

This clonotype was seen repeatedly, ten times or more. The V gene is TRBV15, the J gene TRBJ1-1; D is unresolved. Germline V gene lookup returns CDR1 LNHNV and CDR2 YYDKDF (reference sequence). This CDR3 comprises 15 residues. V lost 0 bases and J 4 bases, leaving 12 bases between the germline ends. CDR3 sequence: CATSRDKGSSTEAFF. The CDR3, as DNA: TGTGCCACCAGCAGAGACAAGGGTTCGAGCACTGAAGCTTTCTTT.

This clonotype was recorded many times. The chain links TRBV5-1 to TRBJ2-1; TRBD2 matches 13 bases. Trimming cost V 4 bases and J 2 bases; bases outside gene matches: 9. The CDR3 contains 18 residues. Germline CDR1 reads SGHRS; CDR2 reads YFSETQ. CDR3: CASSPTSGGTTPYNEQFF. The DNA of the CDR3 is TGCGCCAGCAGCCCGACTAGCGGGGGGACCACCCCCTACAATGAGCAGTTCTTC. Together with reference TRBV5-1 and TRBJ2-1, the CDR3 gives the full variable domain: KAGVTQTPRYLIKTRGQQVTLSCSPISGHRSVSWYQQTPGQGLQFLFEYFSETQRNKGNFPGRFSGRQFSNSRSEMNVSTLELGDSALYLCASSPTSGGTTPYNEQFFGPGTRLTVL.

This clonotype came up many times. The V and J genes are TRBV12-3 or TRBV12-4 and TRBJ2-2; TRBD2 is a possible D gene (6 bases). V was pared by 5 bases and J by 1 base, with 11 bases between. The CDR3 spans 15 residues. The CDR3 nucleotides are TGTGCCAGCAGTGCGGGACTGATGAACACCGGGGAGCTGTTTTTT. Protein product: CASSAGLMNTGELFF.